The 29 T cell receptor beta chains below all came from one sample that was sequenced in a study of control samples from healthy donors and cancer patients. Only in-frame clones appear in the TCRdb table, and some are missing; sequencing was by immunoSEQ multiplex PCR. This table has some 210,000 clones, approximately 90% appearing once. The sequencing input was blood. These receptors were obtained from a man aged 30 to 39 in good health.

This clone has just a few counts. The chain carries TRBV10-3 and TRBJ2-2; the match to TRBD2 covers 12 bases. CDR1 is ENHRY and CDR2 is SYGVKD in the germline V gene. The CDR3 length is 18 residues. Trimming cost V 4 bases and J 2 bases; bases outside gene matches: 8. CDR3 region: CAISGLAGAGKNTGELFF. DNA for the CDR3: TGTGCCATCAGTGGACTAGCGGGGGCGGGGAAAAACACCGGGGAGCTGTTTTTT.

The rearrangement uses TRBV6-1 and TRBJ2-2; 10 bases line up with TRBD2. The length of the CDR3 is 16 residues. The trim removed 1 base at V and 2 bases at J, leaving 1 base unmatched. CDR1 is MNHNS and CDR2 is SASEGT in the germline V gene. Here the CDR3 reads CASSEVAGGNTGELFF. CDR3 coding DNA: TGTGCCAGCAGTGAAGTAGCGGGGGGTAACACCGGGGAGCTGTTTTTT.

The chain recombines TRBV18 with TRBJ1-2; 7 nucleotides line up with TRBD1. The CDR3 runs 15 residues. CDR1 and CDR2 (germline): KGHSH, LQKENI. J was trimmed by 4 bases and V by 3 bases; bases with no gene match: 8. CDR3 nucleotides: TGTGCCAGCTCACCTGCCGGGACAGAGGGCTATGGCTACACCTTC. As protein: CASSPAGTEGYGYTF.

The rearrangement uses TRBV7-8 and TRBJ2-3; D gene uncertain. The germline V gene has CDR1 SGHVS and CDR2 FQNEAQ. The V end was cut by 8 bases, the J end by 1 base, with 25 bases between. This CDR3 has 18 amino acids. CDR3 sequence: CASHSTASSLDRTDTQYF. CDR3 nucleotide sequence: TGTGCCAGCCACTCTACAGCGTCCAGCTTGGATCGCACAGATACGCAGTATTTT.

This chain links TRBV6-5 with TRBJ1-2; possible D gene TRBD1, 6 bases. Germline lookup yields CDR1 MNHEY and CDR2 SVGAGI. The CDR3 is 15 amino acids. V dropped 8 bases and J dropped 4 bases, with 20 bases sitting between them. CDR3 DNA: TGTGCCAGCGCCGTAGGACAGATCGACTCCTATGGCTACACCTTC. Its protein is CASAVGQIDSYGYTF.

CDR3 residues: CASSLGSYNEQFF. The CDR3 DNA reads TGTGCCAGCAGCTTGGGGTCCTACAATGAGCAGTTCTTC. The chain joins TRBV5-6 to TRBJ2-1; D not resolved. Trimming stripped 0 bases from V and 1 base from J, with 2 bases between. CDR1 and CDR2 (germline): SGHDT, YYEEEE. This CDR3 is built from 13 residues. The complete variable domain, with remaining parts taken from reference TRBV5-6 and TRBJ2-1, reads DAGVTQSPTHLIKTRGQQVTLRCSPKSGHDTVSWYQQALGQGPQFIFQYYEEEERQRGNFPDRFSGHQFPNYSSELNVNALLLGDSALYLCASSLGSYNEQFFGPGTRLTVL.

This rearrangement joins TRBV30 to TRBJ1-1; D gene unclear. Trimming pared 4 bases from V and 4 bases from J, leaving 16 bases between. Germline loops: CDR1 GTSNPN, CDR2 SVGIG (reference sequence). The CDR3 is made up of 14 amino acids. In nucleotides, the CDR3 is TGTGCCTGGACCTTGTCACCACGGGCCACTGAAGCTTTCTTT. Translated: CAWTLSPRATEAFF.

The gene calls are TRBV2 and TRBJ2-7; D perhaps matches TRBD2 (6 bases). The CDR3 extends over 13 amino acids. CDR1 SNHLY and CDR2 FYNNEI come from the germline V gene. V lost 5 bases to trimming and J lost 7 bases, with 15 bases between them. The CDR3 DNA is TGTGCCAGCAGTCAGGAGGGCCTCGGGGAGCAGTACTTC. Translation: CASSQEGLGEQYF. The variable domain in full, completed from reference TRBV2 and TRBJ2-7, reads EPEVTQTPSHQVTQMGQEVILRCVPISNHLYFYWYRQILGQKVEFLVSFYNNEISEKSEIFDDQFSVERPDGSNFTLKIRSTKLEDSAMYFCASSQEGLGEQYFGPGTRLTVT.

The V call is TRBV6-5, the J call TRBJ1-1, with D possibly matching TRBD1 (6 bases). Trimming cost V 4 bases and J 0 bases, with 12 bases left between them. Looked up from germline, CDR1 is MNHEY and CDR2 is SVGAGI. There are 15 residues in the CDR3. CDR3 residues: CASSSGGAVNTEAFF. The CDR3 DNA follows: TGTGCCAGCAGTTCCGGGGGGGCGGTGAACACTGAAGCTTTCTTT.

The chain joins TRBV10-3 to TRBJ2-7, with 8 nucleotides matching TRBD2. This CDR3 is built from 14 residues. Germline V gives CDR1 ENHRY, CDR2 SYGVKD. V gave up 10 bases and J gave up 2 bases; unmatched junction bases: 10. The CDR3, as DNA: TGTGCCACCCAGAGGGAGCGGGAGACCTACGAGCAGTACTTC. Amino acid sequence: CATQRERETYEQYF.

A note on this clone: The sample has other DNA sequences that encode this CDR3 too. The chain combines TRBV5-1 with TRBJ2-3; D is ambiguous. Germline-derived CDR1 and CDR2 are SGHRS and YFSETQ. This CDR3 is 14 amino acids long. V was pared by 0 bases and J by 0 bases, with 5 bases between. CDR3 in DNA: TGCGCCAGCAGCTTGGGGACCAGCACAGATACGCAGTATTTT. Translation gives CASSLGTSTDTQYF.

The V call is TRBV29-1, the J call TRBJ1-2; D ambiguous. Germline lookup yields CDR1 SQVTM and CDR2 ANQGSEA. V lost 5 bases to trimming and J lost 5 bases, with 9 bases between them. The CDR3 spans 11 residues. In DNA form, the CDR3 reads TGCAGCGTTCCCGGGAGGTATGGCTACACCTTC. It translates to CSVPGRYGYTF.

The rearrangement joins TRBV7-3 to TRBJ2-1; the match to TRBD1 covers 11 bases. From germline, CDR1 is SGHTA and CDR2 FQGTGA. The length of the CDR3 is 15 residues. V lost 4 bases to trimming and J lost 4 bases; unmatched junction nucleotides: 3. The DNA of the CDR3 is TGTGCCAGCAGCTCGGACAGGGGGCGGTACAATGAGCAGTTCTTC. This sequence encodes CASSSDRGRYNEQFF.

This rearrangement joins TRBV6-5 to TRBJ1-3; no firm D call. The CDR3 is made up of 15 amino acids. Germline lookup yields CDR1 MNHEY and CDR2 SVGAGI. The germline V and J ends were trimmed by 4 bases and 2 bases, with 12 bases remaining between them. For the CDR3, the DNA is TGTGCCAGCAGTTCGTCCGGGAAAGCTGGAAACACCATATATTTT. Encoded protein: CASSSSGKAGNTIYF.

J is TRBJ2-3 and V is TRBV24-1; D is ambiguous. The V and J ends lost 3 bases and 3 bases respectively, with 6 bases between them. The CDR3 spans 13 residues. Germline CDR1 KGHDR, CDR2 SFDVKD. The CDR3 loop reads CATSDPPTDTQYF. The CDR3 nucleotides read TGTGCCACCAGTGATCCCCCGACAGATACGCAGTATTTT.

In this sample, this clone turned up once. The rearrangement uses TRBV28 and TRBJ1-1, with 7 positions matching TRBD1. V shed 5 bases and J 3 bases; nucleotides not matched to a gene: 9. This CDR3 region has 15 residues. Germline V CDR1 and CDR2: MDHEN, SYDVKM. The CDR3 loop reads CASSVGGSQDTEAFF. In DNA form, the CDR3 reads TGTGCCAGCAGTGTAGGGGGCAGCCAAGACACTGAAGCTTTCTTT.

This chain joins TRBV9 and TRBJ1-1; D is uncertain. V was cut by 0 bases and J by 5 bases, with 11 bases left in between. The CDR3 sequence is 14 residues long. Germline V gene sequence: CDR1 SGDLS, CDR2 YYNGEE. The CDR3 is CASSVVGSFTEAFF. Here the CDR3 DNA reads TGTGCCAGCAGCGTAGTGGGGAGTTTTACTGAAGCTTTCTTT.

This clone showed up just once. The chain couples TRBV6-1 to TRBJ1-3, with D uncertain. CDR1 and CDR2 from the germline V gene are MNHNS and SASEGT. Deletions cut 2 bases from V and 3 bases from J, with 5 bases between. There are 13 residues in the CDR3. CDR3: CASSEKGGNTIYF. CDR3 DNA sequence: TGTGCCAGCAGTGAAAAGGGTGGAAACACCATATATTTT.

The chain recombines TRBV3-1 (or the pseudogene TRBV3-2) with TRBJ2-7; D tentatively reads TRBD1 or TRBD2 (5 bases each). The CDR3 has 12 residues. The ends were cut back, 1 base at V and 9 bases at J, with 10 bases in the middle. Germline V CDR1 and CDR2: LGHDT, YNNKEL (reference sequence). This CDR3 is CASSQAEGMQYF. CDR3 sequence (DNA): TGTGCCAGCAGCCAAGCCGAGGGGATGCAGTACTTC.

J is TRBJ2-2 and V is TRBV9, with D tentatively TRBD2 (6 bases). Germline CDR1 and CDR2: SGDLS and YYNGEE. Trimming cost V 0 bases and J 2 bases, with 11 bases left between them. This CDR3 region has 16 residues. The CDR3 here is CASSVVGAGNTGELFF. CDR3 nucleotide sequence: TGTGCCAGCAGCGTAGTAGGAGCGGGTAACACCGGGGAGCTGTTTTTT.

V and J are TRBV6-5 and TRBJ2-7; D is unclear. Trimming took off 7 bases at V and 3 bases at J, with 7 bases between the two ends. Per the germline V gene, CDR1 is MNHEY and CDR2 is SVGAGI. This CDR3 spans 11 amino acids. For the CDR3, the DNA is TGTGCCAGCAAAAGTTTCTACGAGCAGTACTTC. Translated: CASKSFYEQYF.

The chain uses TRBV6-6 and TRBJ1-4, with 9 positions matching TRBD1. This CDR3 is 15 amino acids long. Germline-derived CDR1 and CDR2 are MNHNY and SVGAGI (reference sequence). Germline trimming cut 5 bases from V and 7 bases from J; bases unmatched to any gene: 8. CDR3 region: CASSMTGTGSEKLFF. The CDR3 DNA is TGTGCCAGCAGTATGACCGGGACAGGGAGTGAAAAACTGTTTTTT.

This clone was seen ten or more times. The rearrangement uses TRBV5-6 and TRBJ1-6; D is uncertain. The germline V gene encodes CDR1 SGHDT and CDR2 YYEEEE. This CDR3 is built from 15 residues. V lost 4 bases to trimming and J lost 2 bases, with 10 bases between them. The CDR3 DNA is TGTGCCAGCAGCCGTTTGCCTGCCTATAATTCACCCCTCCACTTT. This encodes CASSRLPAYNSPLHF.

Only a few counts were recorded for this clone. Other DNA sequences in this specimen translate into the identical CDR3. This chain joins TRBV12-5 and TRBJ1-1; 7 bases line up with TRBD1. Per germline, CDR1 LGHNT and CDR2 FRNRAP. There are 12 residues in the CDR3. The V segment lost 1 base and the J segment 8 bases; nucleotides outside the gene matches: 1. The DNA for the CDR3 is TGTGCTAGTGGTTTGGGACAGGGAGAAGCTTTCTTT. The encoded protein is CASGLGQGEAFF.

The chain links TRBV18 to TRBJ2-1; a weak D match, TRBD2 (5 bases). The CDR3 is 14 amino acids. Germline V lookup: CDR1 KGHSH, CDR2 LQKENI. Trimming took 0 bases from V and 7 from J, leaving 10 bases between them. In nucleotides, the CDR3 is TGTGCCAGCTCACCACCGGTCTCGGGAAATGAGCAGTTCTTC. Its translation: CASSPPVSGNEQFF.

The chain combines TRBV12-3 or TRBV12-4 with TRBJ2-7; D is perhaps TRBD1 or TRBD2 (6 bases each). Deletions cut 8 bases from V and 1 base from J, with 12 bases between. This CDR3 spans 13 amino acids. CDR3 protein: CASGLGGSYEQYF. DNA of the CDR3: TGTGCCAGCGGCTTAGGGGGGTCCTACGAGCAGTACTTC.

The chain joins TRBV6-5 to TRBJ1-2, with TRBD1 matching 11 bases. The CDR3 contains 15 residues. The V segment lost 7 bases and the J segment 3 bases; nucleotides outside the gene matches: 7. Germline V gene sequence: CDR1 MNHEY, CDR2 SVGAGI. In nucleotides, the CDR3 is TGTGCCAGCATTACCCGGGACAGGGGGTACTATGGCTACACCTTC. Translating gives CASITRDRGYYGYTF.

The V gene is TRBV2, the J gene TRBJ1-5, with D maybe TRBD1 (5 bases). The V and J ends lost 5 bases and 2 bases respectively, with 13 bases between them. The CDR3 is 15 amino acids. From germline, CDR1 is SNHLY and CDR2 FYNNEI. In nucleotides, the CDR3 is TGTGCCAGCAGTCGGACCGAAGGGGGCAATCAGCCCCAGCATTTT. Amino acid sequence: CASSRTEGGNQPQHF.

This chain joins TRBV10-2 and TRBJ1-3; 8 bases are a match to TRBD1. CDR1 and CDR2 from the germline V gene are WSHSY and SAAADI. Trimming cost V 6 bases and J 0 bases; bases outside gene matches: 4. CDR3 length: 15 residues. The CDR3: CASRETGGSGNTIYF. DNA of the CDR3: TGCGCCAGCAGAGAAACAGGGGGCTCTGGAAACACCATATATTTT.